What follows are 26 T cell receptor beta chains derived from one specimen sequenced in a study of blood T cell repertoires in COVID-19 (dated by TCRdb to 2020 to 2021). The protocol used for the library was the immunoSEQ multiplex PCR assay. In TCRdb, the immuneACCESS table is reduced to in-frame sequences with V and J assigned. These tables do not hold every clone; where another copy was compared, an unresolved V gene accounts for under half, and the others remain unexplained. The sample yields approximately 31,000 clones; roughly nine tenths were counted once. Approximately 9.8% of the sample is taken by the ten largest. Input material: peripheral blood. The receptors were gathered from a human donor with active COVID-19. The donor label of this sample is uncertain.

The table lists this clone with a count of one. This rearrangement joins TRBV24-1 to TRBJ2-5; 11 bases agree with TRBD2. Trimming at V came to 7 bases and at J to 4 bases, leaving 13 bases not matched to a gene. CDR1 is KGHDR, CDR2 SFDVKD, per germline. The CDR3 covers 17 residues. The CDR3 DNA reads as TGTGCCACCAGCCCTGGGACTAGCGGAGGGGCAGGAGAGACCCAGTACTTC. The encoded protein is CATSPGTSGGAGETQYF.

This chain connects TRBV5-1 to TRBJ2-3; TRBD2 might be the D (5 bases). V lost 1 base and J lost 3, with 12 bases in between. The germline gives CDR1 SGHRS, CDR2 YFSETQ. CDR3 length: 15 amino acids. DNA for the CDR3: TGCGCCAGCAGCTTGCGGGGTATAGGGACAGATACGCAGTATTTT. This translates into CASSLRGIGTDTQYF. Complete variable domain (other parts from reference TRBV5-1 and TRBJ2-3): KAGVTQTPRYLIKTRGQQVTLSCSPISGHRSVSWYQQTPGQGLQFLFEYFSETQRNKGNFPGRFSGRQFSNSRSEMNVSTLELGDSALYLCASSLRGIGTDTQYFGPGTRLTVL.

The J gene is TRBJ2-7, the V gene TRBV24-1; TRBD2 matches 9 bases. Trimming at V came to 3 bases and at J to 7 bases, leaving 9 bases not matched to a gene. CDR1 and CDR2 (germline): KGHDR, SFDVKD. The length of the CDR3 is 15 residues. CDR3 protein: CATSDQQGGGEEQYF. The DNA for the CDR3 is TGTGCCACCAGTGATCAACAGGGCGGGGGGGAGGAGCAGTACTTC.

The gene calls are TRBV7-6 and TRBJ2-7; D possibly corresponds to TRBD2 (6 bases). The CDR3 totals 15 residues. Germline-derived CDR1 and CDR2 are SGHVS and FNYEAQ. Trimming took off 0 bases at V and 1 base at J, with 10 bases between the two ends. CDR3 bases: TGTGCCAGCAGCTTAGCCGGTGGGACTTCCTACGAGCAGTACTTC. This sequence encodes CASSLAGGTSYEQYF.

The V call is TRBV2, the J call TRBJ2-7, with D perhaps TRBD1 (5 bases). In germline, CDR1 is SNHLY, CDR2 FYNNEI. The V end was cut by 0 bases, the J end by 0 bases, with 12 bases between. The CDR3 is made up of 16 amino acids. CDR3 in amino acids: CASSEAVGPFSYEQYF. CDR3 DNA: TGTGCCAGCAGTGAAGCTGTGGGGCCCTTCTCCTACGAGCAGTACTTC.

The rearrangement joins TRBV5-6 to TRBJ2-7; D possibly corresponds to TRBD2 (6 bases). V was pared by 6 bases and J by 3 bases, with 13 bases between. The CDR3 has 13 residues. The germline CDR1 and CDR2 sequences are SGHDT and YYEEEE. CDR3 DNA sequence: TGTGCCAGCACCCTGGAGGGTTTCTACGAGCAGTACTTC. This gives the protein CASTLEGFYEQYF. Together with reference TRBV5-6 and TRBJ2-7, the CDR3 gives the full variable domain: DAGVTQSPTHLIKTRGQQVTLRCSPKSGHDTVSWYQQALGQGPQFIFQYYEEEERQRGNFPDRFSGHQFPNYSSELNVNALLLGDSALYLCASTLEGFYEQYFGPGTRLTVT.

The genes are TRBV2 and TRBJ2-3; 10 nucleotides align to TRBD2. V shed 5 bases, J shed 3 bases, and the junction held 5 bases outside the gene matches. The CDR3 sequence is 15 residues long. The germline V gene has CDR1 SNHLY and CDR2 FYNNEI. Here the CDR3 reads CASSPRTSGTDTQYF. CDR3 in DNA: TGTGCCAGCAGTCCACGGACTAGCGGTACAGATACGCAGTATTTT.

J is TRBJ1-1 and V is TRBV4-2; the D is unclear. The length of the CDR3 is 14 residues. The V end was cut by 1 base, the J end by 2 bases, with 8 bases between. The germline gives CDR1 LGHNA, CDR2 YNFKEQ. The CDR3 region is CASSQGLRNTEAFF. DNA for the CDR3: TGTGCCAGCAGCCAAGGACTCCGCAACACTGAAGCTTTCTTT.

This clone showed up just a few times. The CDR3 loop reads CASSLNQGWSSYEQYF. CDR3 in DNA: TGCGCCAGCAGCTTGAATCAGGGGTGGTCCTCCTACGAGCAGTACTTC. The chain recombines TRBV5-1 with TRBJ2-7; D possibly corresponds to TRBD1 (6 bases). This CDR3 region has 16 residues. V was trimmed by 1 base and J by 0 bases, leaving 14 bases between them. Germline V gene lookup returns CDR1 SGHRS and CDR2 YFSETQ.

The chain combines TRBV5-6 with TRBJ2-3; 8 bases fit TRBD2. CDR1 and CDR2 from the germline V gene are SGHDT and YYEEEE. J was trimmed by 3 bases and V by 0 bases; bases with no gene match: 6. The CDR3 is made up of 16 amino acids. CDR3 protein: CASSLGVSGVTDTQYF. In nucleotides, the CDR3 is TGTGCCAGCAGCTTGGGTGTTAGCGGGGTTACAGATACGCAGTATTTT.

V and J are TRBV7-2 and TRBJ2-7, with TRBD1 matching over 11 bases. V shed 6 bases and J 3 bases; nucleotides not matched to a gene: 4. Germline values: CDR1 SGHTA, CDR2 FQGNSA. CDR3 length: 14 residues. The CDR3 DNA reads as TGTGCCAGCAGAAGGACAGGGGGCGGCTACGAGCAGTACTTC. Residues: CASRRTGGGYEQYF.

J is TRBJ2-7 and V is TRBV10-3; the match to TRBD1 covers 8 bases. The length of the CDR3 is 14 residues. Losses at the gene ends were 7 bases for V and 4 bases for J; bases not matched to a gene: 9. The V gene's germline CDR1 is ENHRY and CDR2 SYGVKD. CDR3 loop: CAITSDREVYEQYF. In DNA, the CDR3 is TGTGCCATCACCTCGGACAGGGAGGTTTACGAGCAGTACTTC.

CDR3: CASSVRDFYEQYF. The CDR3 DNA reads as TGTGCCAGCAGTGTCCGGGATTTCTACGAGCAGTACTTC. The rearrangement uses TRBV27 and TRBJ2-7, with D possibly matching TRBD2 (5 bases). Germline CDR1 reads MNHEY; CDR2 reads SMNVEV (reference sequence). The CDR3 runs 13 residues. V was cut by 5 bases and J by 3 bases, with 11 bases left in between.

The V and J genes are TRBV4-3 and TRBJ2-7; maybe TRBD2 (6 bases). The V end was cut by 0 bases, the J end by 0 bases, with 12 bases between. CDR3 length equals 16 residues. Germline CDR1 and CDR2: LGHNA and YSLEER. As DNA, the CDR3 is TGCGCCAGCAGCCAAGATGCGGGGACCCTCTCCTACGAGCAGTACTTC. It codes for CASSQDAGTLSYEQYF.

The table lists this clone with a count of one. The V call is TRBV6-5, the J call TRBJ2-2; TRBD2 agrees at 7 bases. Per the germline V gene, CDR1 is MNHEY and CDR2 is SVGAGI. J was trimmed by 5 bases and V by 5 bases; bases with no gene match: 8. CDR3 length equals 15 residues. The CDR3 region is CASSLGLVYTGELFF. DNA for the CDR3: TGTGCCAGCAGTCTCGGACTAGTTTATACCGGGGAGCTGTTTTTT.

The rearrangement uses TRBV6-2 or TRBV6-3 and TRBJ2-7; a possible D gene is TRBD2 (6 bases). Trimming pared 3 bases from V and 0 bases from J, leaving 12 bases between. In germline, CDR1 is MNHEY, CDR2 SVGEGT. The CDR3 has 15 residues. The CDR3 DNA sequence: TGTGCCAGCAGTTATCTGGGGGGTAGCTCCTACGAGCAGTACTTC. It is translated as CASSYLGGSSYEQYF.

This clone was seen a single time. The chain recombines TRBV5-8 with TRBJ2-6; 7 positions match TRBD1. There are 17 residues in the CDR3. J lost 0 bases, V lost 2 bases, and 5 bases had no gene match. Germline V gene sequence: CDR1 SGHTS, CDR2 YDEGEE. Here the CDR3 DNA reads TGTGCCAGCAGCTTTGGACAGGTGTACTCTGGGGCCAACGTCCTGACTTTC. Its protein is CASSFGQVYSGANVLTF.

This clone was seen a few times. The genes are TRBV19 and TRBJ1-2, with D perhaps matching TRBD1 (6 bases). The CDR3 has 13 amino acids. V was shortened by 10 bases and J by 0 bases, with 12 bases between the two germline ends. Germline-derived CDR1 and CDR2 are LNHDA and SQIVND (reference sequence). CDR3: CATEDRTNYGYTF. The CDR3 nucleotides are TGTGCCACCGAAGACAGGACTAACTATGGCTACACCTTC.

The chain combines TRBV30 with TRBJ2-7; D may be TRBD2 (6 bases). This CDR3 contains 13 residues. CDR1 GTSNPN and CDR2 SVGIG come from the germline V gene (reference sequence). The V end was cut by 5 bases, the J end by 6 bases, with 17 bases between. In DNA, the CDR3 is TGTGCCTGGGGGAGGCCCAATCCTGGCGAGCAGTACTTC. Translation gives CAWGRPNPGEQYF. The full variable domain, with the rest looked up from reference TRBV30 and TRBJ2-7, is SQTIHQWPATLVQPVGSPLSLECTVEGTSNPNLYWYRQAAGRGLQLLFYSVGIGQISSEVPQNLSASRPQDRQFILSSKKLLLSDSGFYLCAWGRPNPGEQYFGPGTRLTVT.

This sequence joins TRBV6-2 or TRBV6-3 and TRBJ2-3; 9 positions match TRBD2. Germline V gene lookup returns CDR1 MNHEY and CDR2 SVGEGT. The V and J ends lost 6 bases and 4 bases, in that order; junction bases with no gene match: 14. This CDR3 is built from 17 residues. DNA of the CDR3: TGTGCCAGCAGCCCCCTTTCACCTCAGCGGGGGGCAGATACGCAGTATTTT. Translating gives CASSPLSPQRGADTQYF.

The chain carries TRBV11-1 and TRBJ2-2; D unresolved. The CDR3 runs 14 residues. Trimming pared 5 bases from V and 2 bases from J, leaving 9 bases between. Per the germline V gene, CDR1 is SGHAT and CDR2 is FQDESV (reference sequence). The DNA of the CDR3 is TGTGCCAGCAGCCGGTCTAGAAACACCGGGGAGCTGTTTTTT. It yields the protein CASSRSRNTGELFF.

This chain connects TRBV10-3 to TRBJ2-7, with a possible D match to TRBD1 (6 bases). This CDR3 comprises 18 residues. CDR1 is ENHRY, CDR2 SYGVKD, per germline. V was cut by 4 bases and J by 0 bases, with 22 bases left in between. CDR3: CAISVGSGQGTYSYEQYF. The CDR3 nucleotides read TGTGCCATCAGTGTCGGTAGTGGGCAGGGGACCTACTCCTACGAGCAGTACTTC.

The CDR3 coding sequence is TGTGCCGCGCAATACAATGAGCAGTTCTTC. Its protein is CAAQYNEQFF. The chain carries TRBV2 and TRBJ2-1; D gene uncertain. The CDR3 loop spans 10 amino acids. Germline V gives CDR1 SNHLY, CDR2 FYNNEI. Trimming stripped 11 bases from V and 4 bases from J, with 6 bases between.

V gene TRBV28 combines with J gene TRBJ2-2, with 11 bases matching TRBD1. The V segment lost 6 bases and the J segment 5 bases; nucleotides outside the gene matches: 8. CDR1 MDHEN and CDR2 SYDVKM come from the germline V gene. This CDR3 contains 16 residues. CDR3 protein: CASRLGTGGLTGELFF. The CDR3 DNA sequence: TGTGCCAGCAGACTCGGGACAGGGGGATTAACCGGGGAGCTGTTTTTT.

The chain links TRBV6-6 to TRBJ1-1, with D possibly TRBD1 on 6 matching bases. Germline V gives CDR1 MNHNY, CDR2 SVGAGI (reference sequence). The CDR3 is 12 amino acids. V lost 6 bases, J lost 7 bases, and 12 bases lay in between. CDR3 bases: TGTGCCAGCAGCACACCGACAGGTGAAGCTTTCTTT. Amino acids: CASSTPTGEAFF.

The J gene is TRBJ2-7, the V gene TRBV7-8, with unresolved D. Germline-derived CDR1 and CDR2 are SGHVS and FQNEAQ. V was shortened by 10 bases and J by 2 bases, with 21 bases between the two germline ends. The CDR3 spans 15 residues. DNA for the CDR3: TGTGCCACCTCGGTATATCTGGGCAGACCCTACGAGCAGTACTTC. Amino acids: CATSVYLGRPYEQYF.